This TCR beta chain is from a study of blood T cell repertoires in COVID-19. Only in-frame clones appear in the TCRdb table, and some are missing; sequencing was by immunoSEQ multiplex PCR. This table has some 300,000 clones, nearly 90% appearing once. The CDR3 covers 13 residues. The trim removed 5 bases at V and 4 bases at J, leaving 4 bases unmatched. The germline V gene has CDR1 GTSNPN and CDR2 SVGIG (reference sequence). Donors in Cohort 3 who had recovered were those with two negative PCRs, healthcare professional clearance, or resolution of their symptoms. J is TRBJ2-7 and V is TRBV30; the match to TRBD1 covers 11 bases. Material: PBMCs or T cells enriched from blood (not recorded which). The origin of this receptor is a woman younger than 45 who had recovered from COVID-19. The CDR3 DNA is TGTGCCTGGGGGACAGGGGGTATTTACGAGCAGTACTTC. It yields the protein CAWGTGGIYEQYF.